Each of the 24 T cell receptor beta chains below was sequenced from the same sample in a study of regulatory T cells in long-lasting Graves disease. Library construction for TCR beta used iRepertoire HTBI primers and Arm-PCR of CDR3 regions. TCRdb independently ran MiXCR on the multiplex PCR reads; one entry per CDR3 protein. The sample records around 230,000 distinct CDR3 sequences, about 18% being singletons. Time point in this sample: newly diagnosed GD, antithyroid drugs for less than 3 months. Making the TCR library involved RNA that had been extracted from PBMCs. The specimen comprised peripheral blood mononuclear cells (PBMCs), sampled at new diagnosis, from a patient treated with antithyroid drugs. Source of these receptors: a female donor with Graves disease.

This clonotype was recorded only once. A much bigger clone sits one base away, suggesting this may be a read error. The rearrangement links TRBV6-5 to TRBJ2-7; 14 bases are a match to TRBD2. The CDR3 has 15 residues. The germline gives CDR1 MNHEY, CDR2 SVGAGI. The J segment lost 5 bases and the V segment lost 6 bases, leaving 6 bases of the junction unmatched. This CDR3 reads CASRYGTSGSHEQYF. In nucleotides, the CDR3 is TGTGCCAGCAGATACGGGACTAGCGGGAGCCACGAGCAGTACTTC.

This clonotype was observed a few times. This may be a read error: a much more frequent sequence differs by one nucleotide. The rearrangement joins TRBV19 to TRBJ1-1; 9 bases match TRBD1. Germline V gene sequence: CDR1 LNHDA, CDR2 SQIVND (reference sequence). This CDR3 is built from 14 residues. Trimming cost V 11 bases and J 1 base; bases outside gene matches: 8. The CDR3 nucleotides are TGTGCCCGTTGTTTGGACAGGGGGAACACTGAAGCTTTCTTT. This sequence encodes CARCLDRGNTEAFF.

Many counts were recorded for this clonotype. The CDR3 bases are TGCGCCAGCAGCCGATTGTCTTCCGGGACGGGCTCCTACAATGAGCAGTTCTTC. Its protein is CASSRLSSGTGSYNEQFF. J is TRBJ2-1 and V is TRBV5-1; D is perhaps TRBD1 or TRBD2 (5 bases each). The CDR3 spans 18 residues. Germline V gives CDR1 SGHRS, CDR2 YFSETQ. The V end was cut by 4 bases, the J end by 0 bases, with 20 bases between.

There are many counts of this clonotype. V gene TRBV5-1 combines with J gene TRBJ1-1; D is unclear. CDR1 SGHRS and CDR2 YFSETQ come from the germline V gene. The CDR3 sequence is 12 residues long. V was pared by 5 bases and J by 8 bases, with 13 bases between. CDR3 sequence reads: CASRRETGEAFF. The CDR3, as DNA: TGCGCCAGCAGACGGGAGACCGGGGAAGCTTTCTTT.

V gene TRBV28 combines with J gene TRBJ1-2; 9 bases fit TRBD1. Unmatched junction bases numbered 7, after V lost 4 bases and J lost 4 bases. Germline V CDR1 and CDR2: MDHEN, SYDVKM. This CDR3 region has 15 residues. CDR3 in DNA: TGTGCCAGCAGTTGGAACAGGGGGCGAGTCTATGGCTACACCTTC. Its protein is CASSWNRGRVYGYTF.

This clonotype was detected ten times or more. The J gene is TRBJ2-7, the V gene TRBV11-2; the D is unclear. Deletions cut 6 bases from V and 3 bases from J, with 9 bases between. CDR1 and CDR2 from the germline V gene are SGHAT and FQNNGV. This CDR3 contains 12 residues. As DNA, the CDR3 is TGTGCCAGCAGGTGGTTAGGCTACGAGCAGTACTTC. Residues: CASRWLGYEQYF.

This clonotype was recorded at least ten times. The CDR3 spells CASSSGTSGFNEQFF. Here the CDR3 DNA reads TGTGCCAGCAGTTCCGGGACTAGCGGTTTTAATGAGCAGTTCTTC. J is TRBJ2-1 and V is TRBV6-5, with 11 bases that match TRBD2. The germline CDR1 and CDR2 sequences are MNHEY and SVGAGI. J was trimmed by 7 bases and V by 4 bases; bases with no gene match: 6. This CDR3 contains 15 residues.

Many counts were recorded for this clonotype. This chain connects TRBV2 to TRBJ2-5; 11 nucleotides match TRBD2. J lost 5 bases, V lost 4 bases, and 3 bases had no gene match. The CDR3 has 14 amino acids. Germline assignment: CDR1 SNHLY and CDR2 FYNNEI. This chain's CDR3 is CASSGLAGRETQYF. CDR3 nucleotides: TGTGCCAGCAGTGGACTAGCGGGACGCGAGACCCAGTACTTC.

This clonotype occurred many times. The chain has TRBV11-2 and TRBJ2-7, with 9 nucleotides matching TRBD1. V was pared by 4 bases and J by 2 bases, with 6 bases of the junction left unmatched. From germline, CDR1 is SGHAT and CDR2 FQNNGV. This CDR3 region has 15 residues. CDR3 coding DNA: TGTGCCAGCAGCTCGATCGGGACAGGGCCCTACGAGCAGTACTTC. It specifies CASSSIGTGPYEQYF.

This clonotype was counted many times. The V gene is TRBV28, the J gene TRBJ2-3, with D perhaps assigned TRBD1 or TRBD2 (5 bases each). V lost 6 bases, J lost 2 bases, and 18 bases lay in between. The germline CDR1 and CDR2 sequences are MDHEN and SYDVKM. The CDR3 sequence is 16 residues long. The CDR3 DNA sequence: TGTGCCAGCAGCAAACCTCCGGGACCACACACAGATACGCAGTATTTT. Amino acids: CASSKPPGPHTDTQYF.

Concerning this clonotype: This could be a read error, since a much larger clone is one nucleotide away. V gene TRBV12-3 or TRBV12-4 combines with J gene TRBJ1-1; D is undetermined. Trimming took 7 bases from V and 4 from J, leaving 13 bases between them. The CDR3 runs to 13 residues. In DNA form, the CDR3 reads TGTGCCAGCACCTGGAGCCCGGGCACTGAAGCTTTCTTT. Amino acids: CASTWSPGTEAFF.

This clonotype was picked up many times. The rearrangement joins TRBV19 to TRBJ2-2; perhaps D is TRBD1 or TRBD2 (5 bases each). Germline CDR1 reads LNHDA; CDR2 reads SQIVND (reference sequence). Trimming cost V 2 bases and J 0 bases, with 13 bases left between them. The CDR3 length is 17 residues. CDR3 sequence: CASSIISGPTNTGELFF. The CDR3 DNA follows: TGTGCCAGTAGTATAATCTCGGGACCGACGAACACCGGGGAGCTGTTTTTT.

This clonotype was seen many times. This chain joins TRBV19 and TRBJ1-3, with no clear D. Trimming took 1 base from V and 7 from J, leaving 2 bases between them. Germline values: CDR1 LNHDA, CDR2 SQIVND (reference sequence). This CDR3 is built from 11 residues. CDR3 sequence reads: CASSIGNTIYF. DNA of the CDR3: TGTGCCAGTAGTATAGGGAACACCATATATTTT.

The chain employs TRBV3-2 and TRBJ2-3; the table names TRBD2, a call not compared with the DNA. TRBV3-2 is assigned pseudogene status. This CDR3 is built from 18 residues. For the CDR3, the DNA is TGTGCCAGCAGCCAAGATAATACTAGCGGGGCCCACGCAGATACGCAGTATTTT. Translated: CASSQDNTSGAHADTQYF.

As to this clonotype: Mismatch with germline at one junction end may stem from a read error. The chain is built from TRBV30 and TRBJ2-2; D might be TRBD2 (6 bases). CDR3 size: 14 residues. Germline V gene data show CDR1 as GTSNPN and CDR2 as SVGIG (reference sequence). The CDR3 DNA follows: TGTGCCTGGATCGGGCAGGCGAACACCGGGGGGCTGTTTTTT. It codes for CAWIGQANTGGLFF.

This clonotype was seen many times. This chain links TRBV24-1 with TRBJ2-3, with 7 bases identical to TRBD2. V shed 6 bases, J shed 2 bases, and the junction held 7 bases outside the gene matches. Germline V gene lookup returns CDR1 KGHDR and CDR2 SFDVKD. The CDR3 is 15 amino acids. CDR3 nucleotides: TGTGCCACCAGTTTGGGAGGGCGGGACACAGATACGCAGTATTTT. It yields the protein CATSLGGRDTDTQYF.

This clonotype was seen repeatedly, ten times or more. The V gene is TRBV30, the J gene TRBJ1-5; 10 bases are a match to TRBD1. The CDR3 spans 16 residues. J lost 6 bases, V lost 4 bases, and 12 bases had no gene match. CDR1 and CDR2 from the germline V gene are GTSNPN and SVGIG (reference sequence). Here the CDR3 DNA reads TGTGCCTGGATTATAACCGGGACAGGGGCTGTTCAGCCCCAGCATTTT. Translating gives CAWIITGTGAVQPQHF.

This clonotype was seen many times. The V and J genes are TRBV28 and TRBJ1-1; TRBD1 is a possible D gene (5 bases). The ends were cut back, 10 bases at V and 5 bases at J, with 11 bases in the middle. In germline, CDR1 is MDHEN, CDR2 SYDVKM. This CDR3 region has 11 residues. Written as DNA, the CDR3 is TGTGCCACCACGGGGGGGACTGAAGCTTTCTTT. This encodes CATTGGTEAFF. Based on the CDR3 plus reference TRBV28 and TRBJ1-1, the full variable domain is DVKVTQSSRYLVKRTGEKVFLECVQDMDHENMFWYRQDPGLGLRLIYFSYDVKMKEKGDIPEGYSVSREKKERFSLILESASTNQTSMYLCATTGGTEAFFGQGTRLTVV.

As regards this clonotype: A far larger clone differs by one base, so this is likely a read error. CDR3 in amino acids: CASSANQGEADTQYF. The CDR3 bases are TGTGCCAGCAGTGCGAATCAGGGGGAGGCCGATACGCAGTATTTT. V and J are TRBV12-3 or TRBV12-4 and TRBJ2-3; perhaps TRBD1 as D (7 bases). Trimming cost V 5 bases and J 6 bases, with 18 bases left between them. CDR3 length: 15 amino acids.

Ten or more counts support this clonotype. The rearrangement links TRBV10-3 to TRBJ2-7; unclear D gene. The CDR3 loop spans 13 amino acids. Germline CDR1 and CDR2: ENHRY and SYGVKD. V was shortened by 11 bases and J by 7 bases, with 21 bases between the two germline ends. The CDR3 reads CAFQRSAAGEQYF. The CDR3 DNA reads as TGTGCCTTTCAAAGGTCGGCTGCCGGTGAGCAGTACTTC.

This clonotype has ten or more counts. The genes are TRBV6-1 and TRBJ1-3, with D possibly being TRBD1 (6 bases). Germline CDR1 MNHNS, CDR2 SASEGT. The V gene lost 6 bases and the J gene lost 7 bases, with 19 bases spanning the gap. The CDR3 extends over 15 amino acids. In nucleotides, the CDR3 is TGTGCCAGCAGCGGACAGCTTATCTACAAGAACACCATATATTTT. Its translation: CASSGQLIYKNTIYF.

This clonotype appeared many times. The chain employs TRBV11-3 and TRBJ2-1; D is possibly TRBD1 (7 bases). Germline values: CDR1 SGHNT, CDR2 YENEEA. V was shortened by 5 bases and J by 7 bases, with 21 bases between the two germline ends. This CDR3 has 16 residues. The CDR3 here is CASSPRGAGGRNEQFF. CDR3 coding DNA: TGTGCCAGCAGCCCGAGGGGGGCAGGGGGACGGAATGAGCAGTTCTTC.

This clonotype was seen at least ten times. V and J are TRBV6-8 and TRBJ2-2; 13 positions match TRBD2. Germline lookup yields CDR1 MNHGY and CDR2 SAAAGT. CDR3 length equals 16 residues. V was clipped by 6 bases and J by 5 bases; unmatched bases: 6. The CDR3: CASRPRTSGSTGELFF. Written as DNA, the CDR3 is TGTGCCAGCAGGCCTCGGACTAGCGGGAGTACCGGGGAGCTGTTTTTT.

This clonotype was counted many times. The genes are TRBV2 and TRBJ1-2; tentatively, D is TRBD1 (6 bases). This CDR3 comprises 14 residues. Trimming took off 6 bases at V and 4 bases at J, with 15 bases between the two ends. The V gene's germline CDR1 is SNHLY and CDR2 FYNNEI. CDR3 in DNA: TGTGCCAGCAGCCTGGACAGCATTTTCTATGGCTACACCTTC. Its protein is CASSLDSIFYGYTF. Combining the CDR3 with reference TRBV2 and TRBJ1-2 gives the whole variable domain EPEVTQTPSHQVTQMGQEVILRCVPISNHLYFYWYRQILGQKVEFLVSFYNNEISEKSEIFDDQFSVERPDGSNFTLKIRSTKLEDSAMYFCASSLDSIFYGYTFGSGTRLTVV.